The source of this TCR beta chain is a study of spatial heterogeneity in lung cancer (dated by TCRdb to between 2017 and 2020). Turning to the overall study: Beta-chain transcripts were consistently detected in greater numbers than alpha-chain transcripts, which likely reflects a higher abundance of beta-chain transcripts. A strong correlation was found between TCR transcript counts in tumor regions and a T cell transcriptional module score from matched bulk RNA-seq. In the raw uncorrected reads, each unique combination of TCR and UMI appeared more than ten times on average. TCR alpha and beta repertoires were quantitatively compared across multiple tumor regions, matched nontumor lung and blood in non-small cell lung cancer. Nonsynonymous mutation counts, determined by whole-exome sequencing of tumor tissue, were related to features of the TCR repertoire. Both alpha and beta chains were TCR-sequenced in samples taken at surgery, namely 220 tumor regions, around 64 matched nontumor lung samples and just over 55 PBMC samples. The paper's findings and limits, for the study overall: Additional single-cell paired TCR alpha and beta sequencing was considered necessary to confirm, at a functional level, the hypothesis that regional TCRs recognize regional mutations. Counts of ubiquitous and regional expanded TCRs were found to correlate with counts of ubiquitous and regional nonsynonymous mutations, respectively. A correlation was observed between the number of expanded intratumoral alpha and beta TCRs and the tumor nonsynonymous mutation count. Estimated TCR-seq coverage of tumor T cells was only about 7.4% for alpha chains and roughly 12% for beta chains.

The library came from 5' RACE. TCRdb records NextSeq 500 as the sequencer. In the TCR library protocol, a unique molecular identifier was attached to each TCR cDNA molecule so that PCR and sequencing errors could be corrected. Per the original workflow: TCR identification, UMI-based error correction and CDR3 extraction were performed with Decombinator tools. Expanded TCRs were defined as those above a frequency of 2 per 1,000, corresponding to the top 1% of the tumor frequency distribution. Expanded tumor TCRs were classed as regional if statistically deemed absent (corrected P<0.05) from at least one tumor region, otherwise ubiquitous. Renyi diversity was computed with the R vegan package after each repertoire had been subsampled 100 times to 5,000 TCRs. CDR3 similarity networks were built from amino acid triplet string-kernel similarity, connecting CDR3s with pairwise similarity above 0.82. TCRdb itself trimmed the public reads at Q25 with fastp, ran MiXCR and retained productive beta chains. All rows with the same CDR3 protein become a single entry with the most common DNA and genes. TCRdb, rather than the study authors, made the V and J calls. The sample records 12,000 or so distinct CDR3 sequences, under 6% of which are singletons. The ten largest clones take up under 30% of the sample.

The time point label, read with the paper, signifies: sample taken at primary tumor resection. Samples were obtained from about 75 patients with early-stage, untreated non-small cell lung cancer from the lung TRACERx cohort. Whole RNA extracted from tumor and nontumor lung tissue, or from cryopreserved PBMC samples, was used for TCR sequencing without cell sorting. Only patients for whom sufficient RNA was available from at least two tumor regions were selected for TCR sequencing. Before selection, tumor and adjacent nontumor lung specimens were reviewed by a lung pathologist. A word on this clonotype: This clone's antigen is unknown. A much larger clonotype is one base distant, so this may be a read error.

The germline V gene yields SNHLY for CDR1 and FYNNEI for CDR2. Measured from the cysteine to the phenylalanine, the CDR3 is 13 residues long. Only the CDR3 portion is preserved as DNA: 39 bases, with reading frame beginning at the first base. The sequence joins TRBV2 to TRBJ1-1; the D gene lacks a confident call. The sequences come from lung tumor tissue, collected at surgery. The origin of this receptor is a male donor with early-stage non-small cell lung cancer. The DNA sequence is TGTGTCAGCACCGAACGACTTGGAACTGAAGCTTTCTTT. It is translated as CVSTERLGTEAFF.